This record covers a single T cell receptor (beta chain). This sample is part of a study of cytomegalovirus exposure and HLA in healthy donors. PCR used 60 Vbeta primers and 13 Jbeta primers. Profiling relied on immunoSEQ multiplex PCR, and the TCRdb table lists in-frame clones only, not all of them. The sample consists of 70,000 to 95,000 clones, 65% to 85% of them appearing once. The germline CDR1 and CDR2 sequences are MNHNS and SASEGT. The CDR3 runs to 15 residues. Trimming removed 0 bases from V and 1 base from J, with 7 bases in between. This TCR came from a man aged 45-65 years in good health and CMV-seronegative. Sample: PBMCs. J is TRBJ1-5 and V is TRBV6-1; D call uncertain. The CDR3 nucleotides are TGTGCCAGCAGTGAAGCCGGAGGGAGCAATCAGCCCCAGCATTTT. The encoded protein is CASSEAGGSNQPQHF.